These 32 T cell receptor beta chains were all obtained from the same sample, sequenced in a study of T cells in Graves' hyperthyroidism and ophthalmopathy. What was amplified from RNA transcripts were TCR beta CDR3 regions. First-round RT-PCR with HTBI primers amplified the TCR CDR3 region. One entry per CDR3 protein, called by TCRdb with MiXCR from the multiplex PCR reads. The sample gives about 96,000 distinct CDR3 sequences, about 51% of which show up once; around 30% is in the top ten. The sequenced material came from blood. Every receptor here comes from a middle-aged woman with Graves' hyperthyroidism.

The J gene is TRBJ1-2, the V gene TRBV7-8, with no clear D. CDR1 SGHVS and CDR2 FQNEAQ come from the germline V gene. V lost 6 bases and J lost 7, with 12 bases in between. This CDR3 contains 12 residues. CDR3 DNA sequence: TGTGCCAGCAGACACGGACTATTTGGCTACACCTTC. Encoded protein: CASRHGLFGYTF.

The chain uses TRBV19 and TRBJ2-1; 10 nucleotides match TRBD2. This CDR3 contains 15 residues. V trimming: 3 bases; J trimming: 7 bases; junction bases outside the gene matches: 6. Germline V gene data show CDR1 as LNHDA and CDR2 as SQIVND (reference sequence). Written as DNA, the CDR3 is TGTGCCAGTAGTATTTTAGCGGGAGGAGGTAATGAGCAGTTCTTC. It codes for CASSILAGGGNEQFF.

The chain recombines TRBV7-2 with TRBJ1-2, with 8 bases aligning to TRBD1. After removal of 6 bases from V and 4 bases from J, the junction contained 4 bases not matched to a gene. The CDR3 totals 13 residues. Germline V gives CDR1 SGHTA, CDR2 FQGNSA. The CDR3 bases are TGTGCCAGCAGTGGGGGACAGGCCTATGGCTACACCTTC. As protein: CASSGGQAYGYTF.

The chain carries TRBV7-2 and TRBJ1-2; D is undetermined. Per the germline V gene, CDR1 is SGHTA and CDR2 is FQGNSA. V lost 6 bases and J lost 2, with 13 bases in between. The CDR3 sequence is 14 residues long. The CDR3 loop is CASSPSGGNYGYTF. CDR3 coding DNA: TGTGCCAGCAGTCCCAGTGGCGGGAACTATGGCTACACCTTC.

As regards this clonotype: A much more abundant neighbour one base away suggests this may be a read error. This chain links TRBV29-1 with TRBJ1-2, with D unclear. V was pared by 8 bases and J by 0 bases, with 13 bases between. Germline-derived CDR1 and CDR2 are SQVTM and ANQGSEA. The CDR3 is made up of 13 amino acids. The CDR3 loop is CSFIDRANYGYTF. DNA for the CDR3: TGCAGCTTCATAGACCGAGCTAACTATGGCTACACCTTC.

This clonotype was counted once. A single base separates this from a much larger clone, so it may be a read error. The chain recombines TRBV10-2 with TRBJ1-5; weak D call: TRBD1 (5 bases). The V gene's germline CDR1 is WSHSY and CDR2 SAAADI. The CDR3 is 17 residues long. The CDR3 sequence is CASSPGGTLDSNQPQHF. DNA of the CDR3: TGTGCCAGCAGTCCCGGAGGGACCCTCGATAGCAATCAGCCCCAGCATTTT.

This clonotype occurred many times. A junction end diverges from the germline sequence, so it may reflect a read error. This chain joins TRBV4-2 and TRBJ2-2, with D tentatively TRBD1 or TRBD2 (5 bases each). The CDR3 is made up of 15 amino acids. Germline V gene data show CDR1 as LGHNA and CDR2 as YNFKEQ. The CDR3 sequence is CASSQPWGNAGELFF. As DNA, the CDR3 is TGTGCCAGCAGCCAACCCTGGGGGAACGCCGGGGAGCTGTTTTTT.

In regard to this clonotype: A read error is possible here, since a much larger clone lies one base away. V and J are TRBV7-9 and TRBJ2-7; D unclear. The CDR3 consists of 12 residues. CDR1 is SEHNR and CDR2 is FQNEAQ in the germline V gene (reference sequence). The CDR3 DNA follows: TGTGCCAGCAGTGAACTCTCCTACAAGCAGTACTTC. Translated, it gives CASSELSYKQYF.

In the case of this clonotype: A much larger clone differs by one base, so this may be a read error. The chain links TRBV20-1 to TRBJ2-7; 8 positions match TRBD1. Germline CDR1 reads DFQATT; CDR2 reads SNEGSKA (reference sequence). This CDR3 is built from 14 residues. CDR3 sequence reads: CSAPPRTGSYERYF. CDR3 DNA: TGCAGTGCCCCGCCCCGGACAGGGTCCTACGAGCGGTACTTC.

Comment on this clonotype: It is likely a read error, because the conserved phenylalanine at the end of the CDR3 is missing. Because the CDR3's place on the DNA is in doubt, the DNA is left out and the CDR3 is given as listed by TCRdb. The chain couples TRBV12-3 or TRBV12-4 to TRBJ1-4; the table's D gene call, TRBD1, was not cross checked with the DNA. The CDR3 region is 11 residues in length, termini included. The CDR3 protein is CASSFGQGDYY.

The sample holds one count of this clonotype. This chain connects TRBV25-1 to TRBJ1-2, with 7 nucleotides matching TRBD1. Germline lookup yields CDR1 MGHDK and CDR2 SYGVNS. V lost 3 bases, J lost 4 bases, and 17 bases stayed unmatched. This CDR3 is 18 amino acids long. The CDR3 is CASSDGRGRGSIGYGYTF. CDR3 DNA: TGTGCCAGCAGTGACGGCCGGGGCAGGGGGAGTATCGGCTATGGCTACACCTTC.

This clonotype has a count of ten or more. This sequence joins TRBV12-3 or TRBV12-4 and TRBJ2-2, with a tentative D call TRBD2 (5 bases). The CDR3 is made up of 13 amino acids. The V end lost 2 bases, the J end lost 5 bases, and 6 bases lay between the germline ends. As DNA, the CDR3 is TGTGCCAGCAGTTTAAGGGAGACCGGGGAGCTGTTTTTT. Its translation is CASSLRETGELFF.

The table lists this clonotype with many counts. The rearrangement links TRBV14 to TRBJ2-7; the match to TRBD2 covers 8 bases. The length of the CDR3 is 14 residues. Germline values: CDR1 SGHDN, CDR2 FVKESK. V was pared by 4 bases and J by 2 bases, with 4 bases of the junction left unmatched. The CDR3 DNA sequence: TGTGCCAGCAGCCGGCGGGGGGCCCCCTACGAGCAGTACTTC. It specifies CASSRRGAPYEQYF.

The gene calls are TRBV7-8 and TRBJ1-6; tentatively, D is TRBD1 (5 bases). This CDR3 spans 15 amino acids. Germline V lookup: CDR1 SGHVS, CDR2 FQNEAQ. V was clipped by 2 bases and J by 7 bases, with 12 bases between them. The CDR3 bases are TGTGCCAGCAGCTTATCGGGGGTCAGCAATTCACCCCTCCACTTT. Encoded protein: CASSLSGVSNSPLHF.

This chain links TRBV9 with TRBJ2-5; D is possibly TRBD1 (8 bases). Germline V CDR1 and CDR2: SGDLS, YYNGEE. V was shortened by 5 bases and J by 7 bases, with 21 bases between the two germline ends. There are 15 residues in the CDR3. This CDR3 reads CASSPANRGRATQYF. DNA for the CDR3: TGTGCCAGCAGTCCAGCGAACAGGGGGAGGGCGACCCAGTACTTC.

This clonotype was counted a few times. V is TRBV7-9 and J is TRBJ1-2; TRBD1 matches at 11 bases. Germline trimming cut 11 bases from V and 2 bases from J; bases unmatched to any gene: 7. CDR1 SEHNR and CDR2 FQNEAQ come from the germline V gene (reference sequence). CDR3 length: 14 residues. This CDR3 reads CAWGTGGSNYGYTF. The CDR3 DNA is TGTGCCTGGGGGACAGGGGGATCCAACTATGGCTACACCTTC.

This chain uses TRBV12-3 or TRBV12-4 with TRBJ1-5, with TRBD1 matching 7 bases. CDR3 length equals 14 residues. Trimming cost V 5 bases and J 6 bases; bases outside gene matches: 7. The CDR3 DNA reads as TGTGCCAGCAGTACAGGGGCCGGGAGTCAGCCCCAGCATTTT. This sequence encodes CASSTGAGSQPQHF.

This clonotype was seen many times. This chain uses TRBV10-3 with TRBJ1-5; D is possibly TRBD1 (5 bases). Germline V gene sequence: CDR1 ENHRY, CDR2 SYGVKD. Trimming shortened V by 2 bases and J by 5 bases, and 16 bases separated the two germline ends. There are 16 residues in the CDR3. The CDR3 nucleotides are TGTGCCATCAGTGAGGCCCTGCTGGGGGACGATCAGCCCCAGCATTTT. It encodes CAISEALLGDDQPQHF.

The sample holds many counts of this clonotype. The chain has TRBV7-2 and TRBJ1-3, with D unclear. Germline CDR1 SGHTA, CDR2 FQGNSA. With 5 bases removed from V and 2 bases from J, the gap between germline ends came to 13 bases. There are 15 residues in the CDR3. Written as DNA, the CDR3 is TGTGCCAGCAGCACCCCTGTGGGGACTGGAAACACCATATATTTT. It encodes CASSTPVGTGNTIYF. Complete variable domain (other parts from reference TRBV7-2 and TRBJ1-3): GAGVSQSPSNKVTEKGKDVELRCDPISGHTALYWYRQSLGQGLEFLIYFQGNSAPDKSGLPSDRFSAERTGGSVSTLTIQRTQQEDSAVYLCASSTPVGTGNTIYFGEGSWLTVV.

The rearrangement links TRBV9 to TRBJ2-5; D possibly corresponds to TRBD2 (7 bases). The length of the CDR3 is 13 residues. V was clipped by 6 bases and J by 4 bases, with 13 bases between them. Per the germline V gene, CDR1 is SGDLS and CDR2 is YYNGEE. This CDR3 is CASTRGAGETQYF. In nucleotides, the CDR3 is TGTGCCAGCACCCGGGGGGCCGGAGAGACCCAGTACTTC.

This clonotype was detected only once. The chain recombines TRBV5-1 with TRBJ2-2, with D perhaps TRBD1 or TRBD2 (6 bases each). V was cut by 8 bases and J by 6 bases, with 11 bases left in between. The germline V gene has CDR1 SGHRS and CDR2 YFSETQ. The CDR3 extends over 12 amino acids. CDR3 coding DNA: TGCGCCAGTTACAGGGAGGCCGGGGAGCTGTTTTTT. Protein sequence: CASYREAGELFF.

This sequence joins TRBV20-1 and TRBJ1-5; no reliable D call. V lost 6 bases, J lost 3 bases, and 6 bases lay in between. In germline, CDR1 is DFQATT, CDR2 SNEGSKA (reference sequence). The CDR3 totals 11 residues. The CDR3 protein is CSAGDNQPQHF. Here the CDR3 DNA reads TGCAGTGCCGGGGACAATCAGCCCCAGCATTTT.

This clonotype came up a few times. The chain recombines TRBV4-1 with TRBJ1-6, with 7 bases fitting TRBD1. Germline V gene lookup returns CDR1 MGHRA and CDR2 YSYEKL. This CDR3 contains 14 residues. J lost 10 bases, V lost 4 bases, and 7 bases had no gene match. CDR3 DNA: TGCGCCAGCAGCCTTGCCAGGGGGGGATCACCCCTCCACTTT. Residues: CASSLARGGSPLHF.

The chain carries TRBV7-9 and TRBJ2-5; the match to TRBD1 covers 9 bases. CDR1 is SEHNR, CDR2 FQNEAQ, per germline (reference sequence). The V gene end was trimmed by 5 bases and the J gene end by 4 bases; junction bases not matched to a gene: 17. The CDR3 loop spans 18 amino acids. DNA for the CDR3: TGTGCCAGCAGCCAAGTACCCCCGGGACAGGGCATATTAGAGACCCAGTACTTC. Protein product: CASSQVPPGQGILETQYF.

J is TRBJ2-5 and V is TRBV7-9; a weak D match, TRBD2 (5 bases). The CDR3 covers 14 residues. V dropped 4 bases and J dropped 9 bases, with 18 bases sitting between them. Germline assignment: CDR1 SEHNR and CDR2 FQNEAQ (reference sequence). This CDR3 is CASSWEGGNQPQYF. For the CDR3, the DNA is TGTGCCAGCAGCTGGGAAGGAGGCAATCAGCCCCAGTACTTC.

This clonotype has just a few counts. The chain is built from TRBV25-1 and TRBJ1-2; D uncertain. This CDR3 contains 13 residues. CDR1 is MGHDK, CDR2 SYGVNS, per germline. The V and J ends lost 3 bases and 2 bases respectively, with 7 bases between them. The CDR3 loop reads CASSDGSNYGYTF. The CDR3 DNA follows: TGTGCCAGCAGTGACGGTTCCAACTATGGCTACACCTTC.

In this sample, this clonotype turned up many times. V usage is TRBV29-1 and J usage is TRBJ1-1, with D possibly TRBD1 on 6 matching bases. In germline, CDR1 is SQVTM, CDR2 ANQGSEA. V lost 3 bases and J 0 bases, leaving 14 bases between the germline ends. The CDR3 contains 15 residues. CDR3 region: CSVEETGNMNTEAFF. The CDR3 nucleotides are TGCAGCGTTGAGGAGACAGGAAACATGAACACTGAAGCTTTCTTT.

This clonotype has a single count. The rearrangement links TRBV20-1 to TRBJ1-5, with D maybe TRBD1 (5 bases). V lost 0 bases to trimming and J lost 2 bases, with 17 bases between them. This CDR3 comprises 17 residues. CDR1 is DFQATT, CDR2 SNEGSKA, per germline (reference sequence). CDR3 sequence reads: CSARDPAGGTGNQPQHF. DNA for the CDR3: TGCAGTGCTAGAGATCCGGCGGGGGGGACGGGCAATCAGCCCCAGCATTTT.

In this sample, this clonotype turned up once. The chain recombines TRBV7-8 with TRBJ2-5; D is undetermined. Germline CDR1 reads SGHVS; CDR2 reads FQNEAQ. V gave up 2 bases and J gave up 3 bases, with 7 bases separating them. This CDR3 comprises 13 residues. CDR3 sequence reads: CASSLKGKETQYF. The CDR3 DNA is TGTGCCAGCAGCTTAAAAGGGAAAGAGACCCAGTACTTC.

The chain uses TRBV12-3 or TRBV12-4 and TRBJ1-3; TRBD1 might be the D (6 bases). This CDR3 contains 18 residues. V was cut by 8 bases and J by 2 bases, with 25 bases left in between. This CDR3 reads CASRLEGGSPAPGNTIYF. In nucleotides, the CDR3 is TGTGCCAGCCGTCTGGAGGGGGGATCCCCGGCACCTGGAAACACCATATATTTT.

Regarding this clonotype: One end of the junction varies from germline; a read error may be responsible. The rearrangement uses TRBV27 and TRBJ2-7, with 9 nucleotides matching TRBD1. This CDR3 is built from 15 residues. In germline, CDR1 is MNHEY, CDR2 SMNVEV (reference sequence). The CDR3, as DNA: TGTGCCAACAGTTTGGGACAGGGATTCCGATACGAGCAGTACTTC. Protein: CANSLGQGFRYEQYF.

The chain employs TRBV10-3 and TRBJ2-6, with 7 nucleotides matching TRBD1. The CDR3 sequence is 11 residues long. CDR1 and CDR2 (germline): ENHRY, SYGVKD. Trimming at V came to 5 bases and at J to 16 bases, leaving 5 bases not matched to a gene. This chain's CDR3 is CAISSGQRLTF. The CDR3 region has the DNA TGTGCCATCAGTTCGGGACAGCGACTGACTTTC.